This entry lists 27 T cell receptor beta chains sequenced from one sample in a study of cytomegalovirus exposure and HLA in healthy donors. PCR primers comprised 60 Vbeta and 13 Jbeta primers. Using immunoSEQ multiplex PCR, the repertoire was profiled, and TCRdb retains in-frame clones only, with some absent. The sample contains 150,000 to 200,000 clones, around 78% of which appear only once. Sequencing was performed on PBMCs. These receptors all stem from a young man in good health and CMV-seronegative.

V gene TRBV23-1 combines with J gene TRBJ1-4; 10 bases agree with TRBD1. TRBV23-1 is recorded as an ORF, its role being uncertain. V lost 10 bases, J lost 0 bases, and 14 bases stayed unmatched. The CDR3 spans 18 residues. The CDR3 loop is CANPSPGTGVATNEKLFF. DNA of the CDR3: TGCGCCAATCCAAGCCCCGGGACAGGGGTCGCAACTAATGAAAAACTGTTTTTT.

This clone appeared a single time. The CDR3 sequence is CASSPPPGGRQSSYEQYF. For the CDR3, the DNA is TGTGCCAGCAGCCCACCACCGGGCGGGAGACAGAGCTCCTACGAGCAGTACTTC. The chain is built from TRBV21-1 and TRBJ2-7; TRBD2, the table's D call, was not compared with the DNA. TRBV21-1 is given as a pseudogene. The CDR3 extends over 18 amino acids.

The chain couples TRBV5-6 to TRBJ1-2; TRBD1 aligns across 9 bases. The CDR3 is made up of 15 amino acids. CDR1 and CDR2 from the germline V gene are SGHDT and YYEEEE. Trimming removed 4 bases from V and 8 bases from J; junction bases left unmatched: 12. The CDR3 sequence is CASSPGDRVAEGYTF. The CDR3 nucleotides read TGTGCCAGCAGCCCGGGGGACAGGGTGGCGGAGGGCTACACCTTC. The full variable domain, rest sourced from reference TRBV5-6 and TRBJ1-2, is DAGVTQSPTHLIKTRGQQVTLRCSPKSGHDTVSWYQQALGQGPQFIFQYYEEEERQRGNFPDRFSGHQFPNYSSELNVNALLLGDSALYLCASSPGDRVAEGYTFGSGTRLTVV.

The genes are TRBV18 and TRBJ1-1; the D gene is possibly TRBD1 (6 bases). The CDR3 length is 14 residues. Germline values: CDR1 KGHSH, CDR2 LQKENI. The V end lost 3 bases, the J end lost 4 bases, and 12 bases lay between the germline ends. CDR3 protein: CASSPWTDGTEAFF. CDR3 coding DNA: TGTGCCAGCTCACCGTGGACAGATGGCACTGAAGCTTTCTTT.

The chain employs TRBV28 and TRBJ2-1, with 7 bases fitting TRBD2. CDR3 length: 15 amino acids. V shed 9 bases and J 4 bases; nucleotides not matched to a gene: 12. Germline assignment: CDR1 MDHEN and CDR2 SYDVKM. CDR3 sequence (DNA): TGTGCCAGTTCGGGGGGACCGAGGAATTACAATGAGCAGTTCTTC. It is translated as CASSGGPRNYNEQFF.

The J gene is TRBJ1-2, the V gene TRBV7-9; D is undetermined. The CDR3 has 12 residues. Trimming stripped 6 bases from V and 4 bases from J, with 9 bases between. In germline, CDR1 is SEHNR, CDR2 FQNEAQ (reference sequence). CDR3 sequence (DNA): TGTGCCAGCAGACCGGGAACCTATGGCTACACCTTC. Encoded protein: CASRPGTYGYTF.

The chain has TRBV28 and TRBJ2-7; a possible D gene is TRBD2 (6 bases). The CDR3 contains 13 residues. Per the germline V gene, CDR1 is MDHEN and CDR2 is SYDVKM. Trimming removed 10 bases at V and 7 bases at J, with 20 bases between. CDR3 amino acids: CAITPRRGWEQYF. CDR3 bases: TGTGCCATTACCCCGAGGAGGGGCTGGGAGCAGTACTTC.

The chain employs TRBV20-1 and TRBJ2-3; D call uncertain. Germline V gene sequence: CDR1 DFQATT, CDR2 SNEGSKA (reference sequence). This CDR3 is built from 11 residues. Trimming took 4 bases from V and 3 from J, leaving 5 bases between them. CDR3 sequence: CSAINTDTQYF. The CDR3 bases are TGCAGTGCTATCAATACAGATACGCAGTATTTT.

This clone was recorded only once. V is TRBV27 and J is TRBJ2-7, with D tentatively TRBD2 (6 bases). Germline loops: CDR1 MNHEY, CDR2 SMNVEV (reference sequence). Trimming took off 1 base at V and 2 bases at J, with 9 bases between the two ends. The CDR3 consists of 14 residues. Here the CDR3 reads CASSLLGGTYEQYF. The CDR3, as DNA: TGTGCCAGCAGTTTATTGGGGGGAACCTACGAGCAGTACTTC.

The V gene is TRBV19, the J gene TRBJ2-5; TRBD2 aligns across 8 bases. The CDR3 runs 14 residues. Looked up from germline, CDR1 is LNHDA and CDR2 is SQIVND (reference sequence). V lost 7 bases, J lost 0 bases, and 4 bases stayed unmatched. DNA for the CDR3: TGTGCCAGTACCGGGAGGGAGTACCAAGAGACCCAGTACTTC. Amino acids: CASTGREYQETQYF.

This sequence joins TRBV28 and TRBJ2-7; D gene uncertain. Trimming cost V 7 bases and J 4 bases, with 14 bases left between them. Germline V gene lookup returns CDR1 MDHEN and CDR2 SYDVKM. This CDR3 region has 13 residues. CDR3: CASTNRVLYEQYF. The CDR3 coding sequence is TGTGCCAGCACCAACAGAGTCCTTTACGAGCAGTACTTC.

V gene TRBV18 combines with J gene TRBJ1-2; D not resolved. V gave up 3 bases and J gave up 4 bases, with 15 bases separating them. Germline lookup yields CDR1 KGHSH and CDR2 LQKENI. The length of the CDR3 is 15 residues. CDR3 protein: CASSPIGLQGYGYTF. As DNA, the CDR3 is TGTGCCAGCTCACCGATCGGACTGCAAGGCTATGGCTACACCTTC.

CDR3 in DNA: TGTGCCAGCTCACCAGCTCGGGGGGACTATAATTCACCCCTCCACTTT. It specifies CASSPARGDYNSPLHF. J is TRBJ1-6 and V is TRBV18, with D perhaps matching TRBD1 (5 bases). This CDR3 is built from 16 residues. The germline CDR1 and CDR2 sequences are KGHSH and LQKENI. Trimming took off 2 bases at V and 3 bases at J, with 11 bases between the two ends.

The V and J genes are TRBV7-9 and TRBJ2-3, with D possibly being TRBD2 (6 bases). Germline V lookup: CDR1 SEHNR, CDR2 FQNEAQ (reference sequence). This CDR3 is built from 15 residues. The V gene lost 2 bases and the J gene lost 2 bases, with 11 bases spanning the gap. CDR3 in amino acids: CASSLRLAYTDTQYF. The CDR3 region has the DNA TGTGCCAGCAGCTTACGTCTAGCGTACACAGATACGCAGTATTTT.

The rearrangement joins TRBV12-5 to TRBJ1-3; D is unresolved. This CDR3 is built from 15 residues. Germline assignment: CDR1 LGHNT and CDR2 FRNRAP. Trimming took off 1 base at V and 0 bases at J, with 7 bases between the two ends. In nucleotides, the CDR3 is TGTGCTAGTGGTTTGGGGACTGTCTCTGGAAACACCATATATTTT. It yields the protein CASGLGTVSGNTIYF.

The V and J genes are TRBV28 and TRBJ1-5; 8 bases map to TRBD1. There are 15 residues in the CDR3. CDR1 is MDHEN and CDR2 is SYDVKM in the germline V gene. V lost 6 bases to trimming and J lost 1 base; unmatched junction nucleotides: 5. The CDR3 bases are TGTGCCAGCAGATGGACAGGGCTAAGCAATCAGCCCCAGCATTTT. Translating it yields CASRWTGLSNQPQHF.

The chain recombines TRBV5-6 with TRBJ2-7, with D possibly being TRBD1 (5 bases). This CDR3 is built from 13 residues. Germline CDR1 and CDR2: SGHDT and YYEEEE. V was shortened by 4 bases and J by 1 base, with 9 bases between the two germline ends. The CDR3 spells CASSDAGSYEQYF. As DNA, the CDR3 is TGTGCCAGCAGCGACGCAGGGTCCTACGAGCAGTACTTC.

About this clone: The same CDR3 can be traced to other DNA sequences in this sample. V gene TRBV7-3 combines with J gene TRBJ2-3; D may be TRBD2 (5 bases). Germline lookup yields CDR1 SGHTA and CDR2 FQGTGA. The CDR3 runs 15 residues. V was clipped by 3 bases and J by 0 bases, with 10 bases between them. For the CDR3, the DNA is TGTGCCAGCAGCTTGCGTCGCGGGAGCACAGATACGCAGTATTTT. It encodes CASSLRRGSTDTQYF.

The J gene is TRBJ2-3, the V gene TRBV5-1; 7 bases align to TRBD1. Trimming removed 0 bases from V and 2 bases from J; junction bases left unmatched: 3. The length of the CDR3 is 15 residues. Germline CDR1 SGHRS, CDR2 YFSETQ. This CDR3 is CASSLAQGPTDTQYF. The CDR3 DNA reads as TGCGCCAGCAGCTTGGCACAGGGGCCCACAGATACGCAGTATTTT.

This clone was seen once. The rearrangement links TRBV25-1 to TRBJ2-1, with D perhaps matching TRBD2 (5 bases). Trimming removed 2 bases from V and 5 bases from J, with 19 bases in between. This CDR3 has 17 residues. The germline V gene has CDR1 MGHDK and CDR2 SYGVNS. The chain's CDR3 is CASSEVVVDPRDNEQFF. CDR3 nucleotide sequence: TGTGCCAGCAGTGAAGTGGTAGTAGACCCGAGGGACAATGAGCAGTTCTTC.

V and J are TRBV29-1 and TRBJ2-2; D possibly corresponds to TRBD1 (5 bases). This CDR3 spans 13 amino acids. Germline V gene lookup returns CDR1 SQVTM and CDR2 ANQGSEA. The V gene lost 4 bases and the J gene lost 2 bases, with 8 bases spanning the gap. The CDR3 DNA reads TGCAGCGTTGGACAGATTAACACCGGGGAGCTGTTTTTT. This translates into CSVGQINTGELFF.

This chain connects TRBV18 to TRBJ2-7; 8 positions match TRBD1. The length of the CDR3 is 14 residues. The J segment lost 4 bases and the V segment lost 1 base, leaving 3 bases of the junction unmatched. Germline CDR1 reads KGHSH; CDR2 reads LQKENI. CDR3 amino acids: CASSPLGQGYEQYF. The CDR3 DNA is TGTGCCAGCTCACCACTTGGACAGGGTTACGAGCAGTACTTC.

This clone occurred a few times. The J gene is TRBJ2-2, the V gene TRBV5-4, with 7 bases matching TRBD1. The CDR3 is made up of 15 amino acids. V shed 4 bases, J shed 5 bases, and the junction held 8 bases outside the gene matches. Germline CDR1 and CDR2: SGHNT and YYREEE (reference sequence). The CDR3 sequence: CASSADRVITGELFF. As DNA, the CDR3 is TGTGCCAGCAGCGCAGACAGGGTGATAACCGGGGAGCTGTTTTTT.

This clone was counted ten times or more. The V call is TRBV6-5, the J call TRBJ1-5, with 7 nucleotides matching TRBD1. This CDR3 contains 14 residues. From germline, CDR1 is MNHEY and CDR2 SVGAGI. V trimming: 6 bases; J trimming: 4 bases; junction bases outside the gene matches: 6. The CDR3 loop is CASSRDRANQPQHF. CDR3 bases: TGTGCCAGCAGCCGAGACAGGGCTAATCAGCCCCAGCATTTT.

The chain couples TRBV10-2 to TRBJ2-7; the D gene is possibly TRBD2 (6 bases). CDR3 length: 14 amino acids. The germline gives CDR1 WSHSY, CDR2 SAAADI. V was trimmed by 0 bases and J by 12 bases, leaving 18 bases between them. CDR3 bases: TGCGCCAGCAGTGAGTCGCTACAGGTAGCGGCACGGTACTTC. Protein sequence: CASSESLQVAARYF.

The chain couples TRBV29-1 to TRBJ2-3, with TRBD2 as a possible D gene (6 bases). The germline V and J ends were trimmed by 3 bases and 6 bases, with 16 bases remaining between them. Germline V gives CDR1 SQVTM, CDR2 ANQGSEA. This CDR3 has 14 residues. DNA of the CDR3: TGCAGCGTTGACTGGGGGAGGAAAGAGGATACGCAGTATTTT. Its protein product is CSVDWGRKEDTQYF.

The chain links TRBV25-1 to TRBJ1-5; 9 bases are a match to TRBD1. Germline loops: CDR1 MGHDK, CDR2 SYGVNS. With V trimmed by 3 bases and J by 4 bases, 1 base remained unmatched. The CDR3 is 14 amino acids. CDR3 residues: CASSDGQGNQPQHF. Here the CDR3 DNA reads TGTGCCAGCAGTGACGGACAGGGGAATCAGCCCCAGCATTTT.